A selection of T cell receptor beta chains follows, all from one sample in a study of shared clonotypes between healthy human individuals. Here immunoSEQ multiplex PCR was the method, and the copy in TCRdb shows in-frame clones only, minus some. The sample lists about 2.3 million clones, around 90% occurring once. Sample: naive CD4+ T cells from PBMCs. The receptors were sampled from a young man in good health. Some clones in this sample may be carry-over from other donors' samples. CDR3s include the opening cysteine and the closing phenylalanine or tryptophan. D genes are given only for firm matches. A clone size is listed for some rows: how often the clone was seen (once, few, many), or a class if it is expanded.

>-|once|TRBV5-6|TRBJ2-5
TGTGCCAGCAGCTTCCAAGGGCAGGCCCAAGAGACCCAGTACTTC
CASSFQGQAQETQYF
>-|-|TRBV2|TRBJ2-7
TGTGCCAGCGGAGGTACCTCCTACGAGCAGTACTTC
CASGGTSYEQYF
>TRBD1|-|TRBV5-1|TRBJ2-1
TGCGCCAGCAGCTTTACCAGGACAGGGTATAATGAGCAGTTCTTC
CASSFTRTGYNEQFF
>TRBD1|-|TRBV18|TRBJ1-5
TGTGCCAGCTCACCACCGTCACAGGGGTCAAATCAGCCCCAGCATTTT
CASSPPSQGSNQPQHF
>-|-|TRBV7-3|TRBJ2-5
TGTGCCAGCAGCTCCCGGCGGGACGGGACCCAGTACTTC
CASSSRRDGTQYF
>-|-|TRBV5-4|TRBJ1-2
TGTGCCAGCAGCTTGAGGGGTTCTGGCTACACCTTC
CASSLRGSGYTF
>-|-|TRBV7-2|TRBJ1-3
TGTGCCAGCAGCCGGGGGGCCGGAAACACCATATATTTT
CASSRGAGNTIYF
>-|-|TRBV4-3|TRBJ2-3
TGCGCCAGCAGCCAAGACGGGACGGGAGTGGATACGCAGTATTTT
CASSQDGTGVDTQYF
>TRBD2|-|TRBV7-8|TRBJ2-7
TGTGCCAGCAGCCCTATAGCGGGGCCTTCCTACGAGCAGTACTTC
CASSPIAGPSYEQYF
>TRBD1|-|TRBV7-8|TRBJ2-7
TGTGCCAGCACCCCACGACAGGGGCCCTACGAGCAGTACTTC
CASTPRQGPYEQYF
>TRBD1|-|TRBV29-1|TRBJ2-5
TGCAGCGTACCGGGACAGGATTTAGAGACCCAGTACTTC
CSVPGQDLETQYF
>TRBD2|-|TRBV6-6|TRBJ2-1
TGTGCCAGCAGTTACTTGACTAGCGAGGGGGGCAATGAGCAGTTCTTC
CASSYLTSEGGNEQFF
>TRBD1|-|TRBV5-4|TRBJ2-5
TGTGCCAGCCGCAAACAGGGGGCAGGGACAGAAGAGACCCAGTACTTC
CASRKQGAGTEETQYF
>TRBD2|-|TRBV5-1|TRBJ2-5
TGCGCCAGCAGCTCCGGACTAGCGGGATTCCAAGAGACCCAGTACTTC
CASSSGLAGFQETQYF
>TRBD1|-|TRBV7-9|TRBJ2-1
TGTGCCAGCAGCTTAACAGGGGTCGGCAATGAGCAGTTCTTC
CASSLTGVGNEQFF
>-|-|TRBV7-2|TRBJ2-2
TGTGCCAGCAGCTTAATGCCGAACACCGGGGAGCTGTTTTTT
CASSLMPNTGELFF
>-|-|TRBV7-8|TRBJ1-1
TGTGCCAGCAGCTTAGAAGCAGGGATGGCTTTCTTT
CASSLEAGMAFF
>-|-|TRBV11-2|TRBJ1-3
TGTGCCAGCAGCTTAGGGGGGTCTGGAAACACCATATATTTT
CASSLGGSGNTIYF
>TRBD1|-|TRBV6-6|TRBJ1-4
TGTGCCAGCAGTTACCAGGGACAGGGGCTTGAAAAACTGTTTTTT
CASSYQGQGLEKLFF
>-|-|TRBV10-2|TRBJ1-5
TGCGCCAGCAGTACACTAGCGGATCAGCCCCAGCATTTT
CASSTLADQPQHF
>TRBD2|-|TRBV2|TRBJ2-5
TGTGCCAGCAGTGTTGTGACTAGCTGGTACCAAGAGACCCAGTACTTC
CASSVVTSWYQETQYF
>TRBD1|-|TRBV4-3|TRBJ2-5
TGCGCCAGCAGCTCGGGACAGGGTGAACGGGAGACCCAGTACTTC
CASSSGQGERETQYF
>TRBD2|-|TRBV9|TRBJ2-1
TGTGCCAGCAGCGTAGAACCAGCGGGAGGCCGGGCAGAAAAGTTCTTC
CASSVEPAGGRAEKFF
>-|-|TRBV10-3|TRBJ2-3
TGTGCCACCGAAGAGGTAGCGGAGGAGGCCAAATGGGCAGATACGCAGTATTTT
CATEEVAEEAKWADTQYF
>TRBD1|few|TRBV9|TRBJ2-7
TGTGCCAGCAGCGTAGGGGGACAGGGGTACGAGCAGTACTTC
CASSVGGQGYEQYF
>TRBD2|-|TRBV28|TRBJ2-5
TGTGCCAGCAGGCCGGGAGGTGTAGAGACCCAGTACTTC
CASRPGGVETQYF
>-|few|TRBV7-9|TRBJ2-5
TGTGCCAGCAGCCCCGGCGGGCCCCTGGGAGAGACCCAGTACTTC
CASSPGGPLGETQYF
>TRBD1|-|TRBV19|TRBJ1-4
TGTGCCAGTAGTATCCTGTCAGGGGGCAAAGAAAAACTGTTTTTT
CASSILSGGKEKLFF
>-|-|TRBV19|TRBJ1-2
TGTGCCAGCGGACAGAACTATGGCTACACCTTC
CASGQNYGYTF
>-|-|TRBV5-1|TRBJ2-7
TGCGCCAGCAGGGCGGGTTCCTACGAGCAGTACTTC
CASRAGSYEQYF
>TRBD2|-|TRBV5-1|TRBJ2-1
TGCGCCAGCAGCTGGGGACTAGCGGAGGCCTACAATGAGCAGTTCTTC
CASSWGLAEAYNEQFF
>-|-|TRBV6-5|TRBJ2-5
TGTGCCAGCAGTTACGGGGGCGGAGGGGGCTCGAAGACCCAGTACTTC
CASSYGGGGGSKTQYF
>-|-|TRBV4-1|TRBJ1-1
TGCGCCAGCCAATCCCCGGGACGGAAGAACACTGAAGCTTTCTTT
CASQSPGRKNTEAFF
>TRBD1|few|TRBV5-1|TRBJ2-1
TGCGCCAGCAGCACCGACCCGACAGGGAACAATGAGCAGTTCTTC
CASSTDPTGNNEQFF
>TRBD1|once|TRBV28|TRBJ2-2
TGTGCCAGCAGCACCTACAGGGGTGACACCGGGGAGCTGTTTTTT
CASSTYRGDTGELFF
>-|-|TRBV6-6|TRBJ2-7
TGTGCCAGCAAACCCTTTGGGAGGGGGGTCGCCTACGAGCAGTACTTC
CASKPFGRGVAYEQYF
>-|-|TRBV28|TRBJ2-1
TGTGCCAGCAGTTTTGCCGGGAGTCAGTCCTACAATGAGCAGTTCTTC
CASSFAGSQSYNEQFF
>-|-|TRBV20-1|TRBJ2-3
TGCAGTGCTAGAGTCCAAGATACGCAGTATTTT
CSARVQDTQYF
>TRBD1|-|TRBV5-1|TRBJ1-2
TGCGCCAGCAGCTTGGCCCCAGGACAGGACTATGGCTACACCTTC
CASSLAPGQDYGYTF
>-|-|TRBV6-5|TRBJ2-7
TGTGCCAGCAGTTACCATACAGGGCTTTACGAGCAGTACTTC
CASSYHTGLYEQYF
>-|-|TRBV6-1|TRBJ2-7
TGTGCCAGCCGACTCACTTACTACGAGCAGTACTTC
CASRLTYYEQYF
>TRBD1|-|TRBV5-6|TRBJ1-1
TGTGCCAGCAGCTTTGCGAGGACAGGGGGCTTTGGGACTGAAGCTTTCTTT
CASSFARTGGFGTEAFF
>-|-|TRBV7-2|TRBJ1-1
TGTGCCAGCAGCTCCTCTGACAGTTACGCCACTGAAGCTTTCTTT
CASSSSDSYATEAFF
>-|few|TRBV20-1|TRBJ2-2
TGCAGTGCTAGGTGGGCCGGGGAGCTGTTTTTT
CSARWAGELFF
>TRBD2|-|TRBV5-4|TRBJ2-5
TGTGCCAGCAGCTCGGGGACTAGCGCCCCGCAGGGTTCGTCCCAGTACTTC
CASSSGTSAPQGSSQYF
>-|-|TRBV7-2|TRBJ1-1
TGTGCCAGCAGCTCCGACAGGAACACTGAAGCTTTCTTT
CASSSDRNTEAFF
>-|-|TRBV6-5|TRBJ1-5
TGTGCCAGCCGGAGAGGGCAGCAGCCCCAGCATTTT
CASRRGQQPQHF
>TRBD2|-|TRBV4-2|TRBJ2-1
TGTGCCAGCAGCCAAGAAGAACGTCTAGCGGGAGTTGAGCAGTTCTTC
CASSQEERLAGVEQFF
>TRBD2|-|TRBV6-1|TRBJ2-3
TGTGCCAGCAGTGCCGATCTAGCGGGTGGAGATACGCAGTATTTT
CASSADLAGGDTQYF
>-|-|TRBV7-2|TRBJ2-3
TGTGCCAGCAGCTTAGCGCGTGTTACAGATACGCAGTATTTT
CASSLARVTDTQYF
>TRBD2|-|TRBV29-1|TRBJ2-5
TGCAGCGTTGAGCCCAGCGGGAGGGCCGGTGAGACCCAGTACTTC
CSVEPSGRAGETQYF
>-|-|TRBV7-2|TRBJ1-1
TGTGCCAGCAGCTTATTGGGGTATACTGAAGCTTTCTTT
CASSLLGYTEAFF
>-|-|TRBV10-3|TRBJ1-2
TGTGCCATCAGTGAGTCGGTAAGCGTCTATGGCTACACCTTC
CAISESVSVYGYTF
>-|-|TRBV29-1|TRBJ2-4
TGCAGCGTTGGCCTCAGGACCAAAAACATTCAGTACTTC
CSVGLRTKNIQYF
>-|-|TRBV27|TRBJ2-3
TGTGCCAGCAGTTTATCCGCCCCGAATAAATACACAGATACGCAGTATTTT
CASSLSAPNKYTDTQYF
>TRBD2|-|TRBV6-5|TRBJ2-3
TGTGCCAGCAGTTACGGGGGGGGACGCACAGATACGCAGTATTTT
CASSYGGGRTDTQYF
>-|-|TRBV5-4|TRBJ1-1
TGTGCCAGCAGCTCCCAGGGGCCCTCAGTTATGAACACTGAAGCTTTCTTT
CASSSQGPSVMNTEAFF